The clone carrying this T cell receptor (beta chain) was seen a handful of times. The CDR3 has 15 residues. CDR1 and CDR2 (germline): SGHNT, YYREEE (reference sequence). J gave up 2 bases and V 2 bases, and 3 bases lay outside the gene matches. This specimen belongs to a study of cytomegalovirus exposure and HLA in healthy donors. With 60 Vbeta and 13 Jbeta primers, the PCR was carried out. Only in-frame clones appear in the TCRdb table, and some are missing; sequencing was by immunoSEQ multiplex PCR. The repertoire includes about 180,000 clones, about 79% of them detected once, and around 1.6% sits in the top ten.

V and J are TRBV5-4 and TRBJ1-2; 10 bases match TRBD1. The receptor's source is a man in his late teens or twenties in good health and CMV-seronegative. Material: PBMCs. The chain's CDR3 is CASSFPTGGNYGYTF. CDR3 coding DNA: TGTGCCAGCAGCTTCCCGACAGGGGGCAACTATGGCTACACCTTC.